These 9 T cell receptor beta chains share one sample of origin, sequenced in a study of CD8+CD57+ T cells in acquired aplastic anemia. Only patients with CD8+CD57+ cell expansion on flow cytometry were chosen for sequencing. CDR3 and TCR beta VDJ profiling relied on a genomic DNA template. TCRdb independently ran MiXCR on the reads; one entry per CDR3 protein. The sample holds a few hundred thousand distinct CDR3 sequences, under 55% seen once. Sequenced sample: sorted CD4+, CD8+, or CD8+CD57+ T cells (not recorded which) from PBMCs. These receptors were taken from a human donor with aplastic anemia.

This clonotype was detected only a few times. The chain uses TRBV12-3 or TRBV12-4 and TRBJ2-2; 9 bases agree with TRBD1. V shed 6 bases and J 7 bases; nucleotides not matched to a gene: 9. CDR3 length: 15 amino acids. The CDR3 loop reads CASSKDRGHSGELFF. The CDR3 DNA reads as TGTGCCAGCAGCAAGGACAGGGGCCATAGCGGGGAGCTGTTTTTT.

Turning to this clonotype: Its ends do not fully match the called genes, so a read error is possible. CDR3 coding DNA: TGCGCCAGCAGCCAAGCCGCCGGACAGGGGGCTGAGGCCGGCTACACCTTC. Protein product: CASSQAAGQGAEAGYTF. This chain links TRBV7-9 with TRBJ1-2, with 11 bases matching TRBD1. In germline, CDR1 is SEHNR, CDR2 FQNEAQ (reference sequence). This CDR3 is 17 amino acids long.

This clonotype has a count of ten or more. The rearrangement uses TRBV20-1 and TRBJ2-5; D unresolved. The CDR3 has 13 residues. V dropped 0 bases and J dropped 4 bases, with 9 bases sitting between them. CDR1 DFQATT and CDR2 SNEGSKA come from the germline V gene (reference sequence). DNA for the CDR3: TGCAGTGCTAGAGATGAAGTGGGAGAGACCCAGTACTTC. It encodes CSARDEVGETQYF.

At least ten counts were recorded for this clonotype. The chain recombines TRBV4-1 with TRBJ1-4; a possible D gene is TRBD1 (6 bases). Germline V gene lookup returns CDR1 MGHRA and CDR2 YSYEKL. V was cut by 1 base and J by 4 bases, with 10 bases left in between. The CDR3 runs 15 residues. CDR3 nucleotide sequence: TGCGCCAGCAGCCAAGGAAGGGGGGTTAATGAAAAACTGTTTTTT. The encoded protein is CASSQGRGVNEKLFF.

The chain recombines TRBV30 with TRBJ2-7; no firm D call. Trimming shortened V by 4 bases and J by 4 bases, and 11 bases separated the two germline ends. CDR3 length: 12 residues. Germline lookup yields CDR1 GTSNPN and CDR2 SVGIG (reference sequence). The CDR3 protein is CAWMGLGYEQYF. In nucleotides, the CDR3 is TGTGCCTGGATGGGGTTAGGATACGAGCAGTACTTC.

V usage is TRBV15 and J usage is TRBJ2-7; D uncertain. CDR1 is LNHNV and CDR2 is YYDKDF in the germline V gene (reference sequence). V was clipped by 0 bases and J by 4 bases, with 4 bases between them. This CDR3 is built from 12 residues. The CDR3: CATSREGYEQYF. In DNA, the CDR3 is TGTGCCACCAGCAGAGAGGGGTACGAGCAGTACTTC.

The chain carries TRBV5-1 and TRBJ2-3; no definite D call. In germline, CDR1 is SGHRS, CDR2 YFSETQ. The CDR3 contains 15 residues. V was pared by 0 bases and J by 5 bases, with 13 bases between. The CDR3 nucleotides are TGCGCCAGCAGCTTGGACCCGGGCTACAGAGATACGCAGTATTTT. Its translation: CASSLDPGYRDTQYF.

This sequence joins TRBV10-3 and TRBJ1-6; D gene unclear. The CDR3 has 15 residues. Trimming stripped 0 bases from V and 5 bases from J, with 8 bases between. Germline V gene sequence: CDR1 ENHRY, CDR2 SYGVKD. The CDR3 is CAISESNTDNSPLHF. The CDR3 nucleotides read TGTGCCATCAGTGAGTCGAACACAGATAATTCACCCCTCCACTTT.

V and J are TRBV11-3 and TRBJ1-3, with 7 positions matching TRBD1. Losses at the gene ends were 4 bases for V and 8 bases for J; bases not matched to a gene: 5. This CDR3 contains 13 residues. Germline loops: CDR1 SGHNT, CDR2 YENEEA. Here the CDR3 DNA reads TGTGCCAGCAGCTCCCGGGACAGAGACACCATATATTTT. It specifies CASSSRDRDTIYF.